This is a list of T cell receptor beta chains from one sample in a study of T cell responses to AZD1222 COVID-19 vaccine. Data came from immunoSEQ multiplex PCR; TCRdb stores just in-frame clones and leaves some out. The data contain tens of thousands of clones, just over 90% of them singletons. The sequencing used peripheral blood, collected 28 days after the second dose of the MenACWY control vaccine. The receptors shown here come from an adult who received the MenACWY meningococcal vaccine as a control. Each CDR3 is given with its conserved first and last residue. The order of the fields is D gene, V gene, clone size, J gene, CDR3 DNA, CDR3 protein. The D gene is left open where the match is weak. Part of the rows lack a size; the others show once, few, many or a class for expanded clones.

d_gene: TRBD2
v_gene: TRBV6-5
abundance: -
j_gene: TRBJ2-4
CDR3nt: TGTGCCAGCAGCCCCGGGGGGGCATCCAAAAACATTCAGTACTTC
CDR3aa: CASSPGGASKNIQYF

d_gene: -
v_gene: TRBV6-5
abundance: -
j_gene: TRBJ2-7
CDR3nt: TGTGCCAGCAGGCCAGGGCCGCACGAGCAGTACTTC
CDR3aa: CASRPGPHEQYF

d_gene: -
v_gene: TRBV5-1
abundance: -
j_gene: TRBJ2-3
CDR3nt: TGCGCCAGCAGCTCCCCTAGCACAGATACGCAGTATTTT
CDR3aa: CASSSPSTDTQYF

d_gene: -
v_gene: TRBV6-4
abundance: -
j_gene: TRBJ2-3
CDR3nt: TGTGCCAGCAGTGACTCTAGCGGCGACACAGATACGCAGTATTTT
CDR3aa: CASSDSSGDTDTQYF

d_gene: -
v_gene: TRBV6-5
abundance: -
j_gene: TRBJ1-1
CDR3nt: TGTGCCAGCAAAGGGTTTACTGAAGCTTTCTTT
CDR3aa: CASKGFTEAFF

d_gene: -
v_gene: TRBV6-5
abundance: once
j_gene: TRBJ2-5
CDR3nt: TGTGCCAGCAGATCCCCGCAGGGGTGGCAAGAGACCCAGTACTTC
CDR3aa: CASRSPQGWQETQYF

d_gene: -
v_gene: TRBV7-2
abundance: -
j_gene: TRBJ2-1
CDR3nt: TGTGCCAGCAGCTTAGGAATCTCTGCTGAGCAGTTCTTC
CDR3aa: CASSLGISAEQFF

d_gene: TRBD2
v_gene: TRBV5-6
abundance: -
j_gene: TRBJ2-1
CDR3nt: TGTGCCAGCAGCTGGGGACTAGCGGGAACCAATGAGCAGTTCTTC
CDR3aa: CASSWGLAGTNEQFF

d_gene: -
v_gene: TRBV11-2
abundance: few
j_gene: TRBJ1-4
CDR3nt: TGTGCCAGCAGCTCGGAAGGGCTTTTCGCAACTAATGAAAAACTGTTTTTT
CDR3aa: CASSSEGLFATNEKLFF

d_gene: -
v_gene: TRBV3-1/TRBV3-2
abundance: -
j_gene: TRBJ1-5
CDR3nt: TGTGCCAGCAGCCAAGGAGGGACACCCTCGGGGCCCCAGCATTTT
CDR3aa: CASSQGGTPSGPQHF

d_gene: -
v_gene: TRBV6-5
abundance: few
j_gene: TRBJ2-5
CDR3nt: TGTGCCAGCAGTAACGAACCCGGGACATCAGAGACCCAGTACTTC
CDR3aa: CASSNEPGTSETQYF

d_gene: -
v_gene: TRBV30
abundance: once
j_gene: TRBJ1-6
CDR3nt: TGTGCCTGGAGTGTGGGGGCAGGGTCTGGTTCACCCCTCCACTTT
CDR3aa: CAWSVGAGSGSPLHF

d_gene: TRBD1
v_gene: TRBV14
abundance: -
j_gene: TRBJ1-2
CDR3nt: TGTGCCAGCAGCCCCGCCAGGGGGGGTGGCTATGGCTACACCTTC
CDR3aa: CASSPARGGGYGYTF

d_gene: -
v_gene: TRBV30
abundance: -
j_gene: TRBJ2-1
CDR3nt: TGTGCCTGGGTCGACAGGCCCACTCACGACAATGAGCAGTTCTTC
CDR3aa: CAWVDRPTHDNEQFF

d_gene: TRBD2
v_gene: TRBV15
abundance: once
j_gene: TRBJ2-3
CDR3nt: TGTGCCACCAGCAGAGGACCGGGACTAGCGGACACAGATACGCAGTATTTT
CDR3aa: CATSRGPGLADTDTQYF

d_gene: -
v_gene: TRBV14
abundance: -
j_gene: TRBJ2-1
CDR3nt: TGTGCCAGCAGCCAAGCTCGGGGAGAGGATTCCTACAATGAGCAGTTCTTC
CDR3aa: CASSQARGEDSYNEQFF

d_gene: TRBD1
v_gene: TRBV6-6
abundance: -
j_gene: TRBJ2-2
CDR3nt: TGTGCCAGCAGGAAGACAGGGGCGGGCACCGGGGAGCTGTTTTTT
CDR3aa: CASRKTGAGTGELFF

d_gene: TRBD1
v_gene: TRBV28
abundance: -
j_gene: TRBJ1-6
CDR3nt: TGTGCCAGCAGGGGTACAGGGGCTTCGAATTCACCCCTCCACTTT
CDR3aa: CASRGTGASNSPLHF

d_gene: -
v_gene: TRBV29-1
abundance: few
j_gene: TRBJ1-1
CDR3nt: TGCAGCGTTGGAAGGAACACTGAAGCTTTCTTT
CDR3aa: CSVGRNTEAFF

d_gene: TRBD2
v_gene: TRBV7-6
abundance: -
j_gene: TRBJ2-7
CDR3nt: TGTGCCAGCGCGGCTAGCGGCTCCTACGAGCAGTACTTC
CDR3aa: CASAASGSYEQYF

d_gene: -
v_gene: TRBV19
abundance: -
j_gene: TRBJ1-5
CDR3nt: TGTGCCAGTAATCAGCAGATTAATCAGCCCCAGCATTTT
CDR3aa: CASNQQINQPQHF

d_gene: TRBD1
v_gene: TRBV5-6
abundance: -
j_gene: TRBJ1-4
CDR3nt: TGTGCCAGCAGCTCGGGACAGGGAACTAATGAAAAACTGTTTTTT
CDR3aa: CASSSGQGTNEKLFF

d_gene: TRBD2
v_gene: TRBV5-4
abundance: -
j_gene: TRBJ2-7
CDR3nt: TGTGCCAGCACCTCAGCGGGAGGGCATGACGAGCAGTACTTC
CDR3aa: CASTSAGGHDEQYF

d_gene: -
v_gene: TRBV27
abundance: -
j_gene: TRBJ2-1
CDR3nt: TGTGCCAGCAGTCCCCGCCCCAATGAGCAGTTCTTC
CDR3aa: CASSPRPNEQFF

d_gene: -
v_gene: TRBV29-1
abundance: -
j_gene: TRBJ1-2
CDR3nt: TGCAGCGTTCGGGACACCCTCTATGGCTACACCTTC
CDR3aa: CSVRDTLYGYTF

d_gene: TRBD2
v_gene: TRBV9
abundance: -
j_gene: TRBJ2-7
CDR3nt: TGTGCCAGCAGTGCGGGAGATTCCCCATACGAGCAGTACTTC
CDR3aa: CASSAGDSPYEQYF

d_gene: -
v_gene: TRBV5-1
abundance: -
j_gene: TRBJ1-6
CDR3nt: TGCGCCAGCAGCCCGGACGTGGGAAATTCACCCCTCCACTTT
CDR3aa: CASSPDVGNSPLHF

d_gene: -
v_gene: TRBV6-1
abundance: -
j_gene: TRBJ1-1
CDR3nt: TGTGCCAGCAGTGCCATACTCGGACACGAGGACACTGAAGCTTTCTTT
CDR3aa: CASSAILGHEDTEAFF

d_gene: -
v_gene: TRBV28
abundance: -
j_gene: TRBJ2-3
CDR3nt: TGTGCCAGCAGTTTAGAAGGCACAGATACGCAGTATTTT
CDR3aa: CASSLEGTDTQYF

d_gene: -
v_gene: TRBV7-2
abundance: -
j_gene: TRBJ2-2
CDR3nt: TGTGCCAGCAGCTTACCCCTCTCAGGGAGTTTTCTACGCGGGGAGCTGTTTTTT
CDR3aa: CASSLPLSGSFLRGELFF

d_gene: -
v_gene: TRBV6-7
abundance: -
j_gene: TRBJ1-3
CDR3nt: TGTGCCAGCAAAACCCGCTCTGGAAACACCATATATTTT
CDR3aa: CASKTRSGNTIYF

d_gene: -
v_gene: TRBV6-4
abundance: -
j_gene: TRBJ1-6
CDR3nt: TGTGCCACCCCAGGACCGAGTAATTCACCCCTCCACTTT
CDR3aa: CATPGPSNSPLHF

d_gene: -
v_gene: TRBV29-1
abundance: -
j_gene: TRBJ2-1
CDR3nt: TGCAGCGTTGAACAGATCTCCTACAATGAGCAGTTCTTC
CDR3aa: CSVEQISYNEQFF

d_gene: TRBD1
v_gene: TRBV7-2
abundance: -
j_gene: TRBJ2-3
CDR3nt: TGTGCCAGCAGGCTAGGGACAGGAACAGATACGCAGTATTTT
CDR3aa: CASRLGTGTDTQYF

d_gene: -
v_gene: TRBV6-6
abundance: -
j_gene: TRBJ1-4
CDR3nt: TGTGCCAGCAGTCAACAGGGAACTAATGAAAAACTGTTTTTT
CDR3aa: CASSQQGTNEKLFF

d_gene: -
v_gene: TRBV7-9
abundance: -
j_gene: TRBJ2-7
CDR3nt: TGTGCCAGCAGCGCGGACCGCTTGGGCTACGAGCAGTACTTC
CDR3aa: CASSADRLGYEQYF

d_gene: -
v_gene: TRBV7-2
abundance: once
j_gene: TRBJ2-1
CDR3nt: TGTGCCAGCAGCTCCACCGGCAGCGCCTACAATGAGCAGTTCTTC
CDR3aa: CASSSTGSAYNEQFF

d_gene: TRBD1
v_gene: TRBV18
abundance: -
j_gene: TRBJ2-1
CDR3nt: TGTGCCAGCTCACCAACGCGGACAGGTGAGCAGTTCTTC
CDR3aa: CASSPTRTGEQFF

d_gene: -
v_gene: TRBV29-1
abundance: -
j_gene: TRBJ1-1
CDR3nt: TGCAGCGTTAGGCGGGTCCGCACTGAAGCTTTCTTT
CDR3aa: CSVRRVRTEAFF

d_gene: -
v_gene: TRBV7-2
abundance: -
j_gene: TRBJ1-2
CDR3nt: TGTGCCAGCAGCTTCGAGGGGAACTATGGCTACACCTTC
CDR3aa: CASSFEGNYGYTF

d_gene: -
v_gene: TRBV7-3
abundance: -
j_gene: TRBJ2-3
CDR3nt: TGTGCCAGCAGCAACCGCCGGGTCAGCACAGATACGCAGTATTTT
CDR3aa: CASSNRRVSTDTQYF

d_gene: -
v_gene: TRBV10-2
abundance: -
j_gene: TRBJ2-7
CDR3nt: TGCGCCAGCAGTGAGTCGATTCCCCTAGGGCCCTACGGGCAGTACTTC
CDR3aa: CASSESIPLGPYGQYF